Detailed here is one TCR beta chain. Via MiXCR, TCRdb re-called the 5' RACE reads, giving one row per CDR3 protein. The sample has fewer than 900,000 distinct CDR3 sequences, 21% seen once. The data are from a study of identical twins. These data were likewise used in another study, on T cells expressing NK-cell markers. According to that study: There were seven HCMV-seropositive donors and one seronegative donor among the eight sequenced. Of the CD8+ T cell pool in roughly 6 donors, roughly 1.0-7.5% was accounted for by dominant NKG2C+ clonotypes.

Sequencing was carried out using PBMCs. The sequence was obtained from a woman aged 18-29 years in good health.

The CDR3 DNA sequence: TGCGCCAGCAGCCCAACTCGGTTCGGGGGCACAGAGACCCAGTACTTC. Translating gives CASSPTRFGGTETQYF. The rearrangement links TRBV5-1 to TRBJ2-5; D is perhaps TRBD1 or TRBD2 (6 bases each). Germline assignment: CDR1 SGHRS and CDR2 YFSETQ. V shed 4 bases and J shed 4 bases, with 20 bases lying between them. This CDR3 has 16 amino acids.